This entry features one TCR beta chain sequence. What it binds is not known. These data come from a study of shared clonotypes between healthy human individuals. Study-wide results and caveats: Only blood was sampled; tissue repertoires likely differ.

TCRdb's table, derived via immunoSEQ multiplex PCR, lists solely in-frame clones and lacks some. The sample lists over 2,000,000 clones; about 94% were seen once. CD45RO-negative cells were positively selected for CCR7, leaving out terminally differentiated effector memory CD45RA+ cells. CDR1 and CDR2 from the germline V gene are SGDLS and YYNGEE. Trimming at V came to 6 bases and at J to 2 bases, leaving 8 bases not matched to a gene. This CDR3 region has 15 residues. This receptor was obtained from a man younger than 35 in good health. Some clones in this sample may be carry-over from other donors' samples. Sequenced material: naive CD8+ T cells from PBMCs. V and J are TRBV9 and TRBJ1-2; TRBD1 agrees at 9 bases. The CDR3 DNA is TGTGCCAGCAAAACTACCGGGACAGGGAACTATGGCTACACCTTC. It codes for CASKTTGTGNYGYTF. The variable domain in full, with the rest retrieved from reference TRBV9 and TRBJ1-2, is DSGVTQTPKHLITATGQRVTLRCSPRSGDLSVYWYQQSLDQGLQFLIQYYNGEERAKGNILERFSAQQFPDLHSELNLSSLELGDSALYFCASKTTGTGNYGYTFGSGTRLTVV.